Listed below are T cell receptor beta chains from one sample, sequenced in a study of blood T cell repertoires in COVID-19. Clones were read by immunoSEQ multiplex PCR, and TCRdb kept only the in-frame ones, dropping some. The repertoire has 110,000 or so clones, roughly nine tenths of them found once; the top ten carry 7.7%. Input material: peripheral blood. These receptor sequences come from a human donor in a cohort sampled during active COVID-19. Both conserved end residues are part of each CDR3. A D gene is named only where the DNA matches it firmly. Size is stated for part of the rows, as once, few or many counts, or as a class when the clone is expanded.

abundance: .; d_gene: .; v_gene: TRBV10-3; j_gene: TRBJ2-7; CDR3aa: CAISEPGAPYEQYF; CDR3nt: TGTGCCATCAGTGAGCCCGGAGCTCCCTACGAGCAGTACTTC
abundance: .; d_gene: .; v_gene: TRBV30; j_gene: TRBJ1-1; CDR3aa: CAWSALGGVDTEAFF; CDR3nt: TGTGCCTGGAGCGCCCTTGGGGGGGTCGACACTGAAGCTTTCTTT
abundance: .; d_gene: .; v_gene: TRBV5-6; j_gene: TRBJ1-5; CDR3aa: CASSLANQPQHF; CDR3nt: TGTGCCAGCAGCTTAGCAAATCAGCCCCAGCATTTT
abundance: .; d_gene: TRBD1; v_gene: TRBV19; j_gene: TRBJ1-5; CDR3aa: CASSKDRGQPQHF; CDR3nt: TGTGCCAGTAGTAAAGACAGGGGTCAGCCCCAGCATTTT
abundance: once; d_gene: .; v_gene: TRBV3-1/TRBV3-2; j_gene: TRBJ1-1; CDR3aa: CASSQTVNTEAFF; CDR3nt: TGTGCCAGCAGCCAAACAGTGAACACTGAAGCTTTCTTT
abundance: .; d_gene: .; v_gene: TRBV3-1/TRBV3-2; j_gene: TRBJ1-1; CDR3aa: CASSQVYF; CDR3nt: TGTGCCAGCAGCCAAGTCTACTTT
abundance: once; d_gene: TRBD2; v_gene: TRBV3-1/TRBV3-2; j_gene: TRBJ2-5; CDR3aa: CASSHLAGGQEAQYF; CDR3nt: TGTGCCAGCAGCCATCTAGCGGGGGGGCAAGAGGCCCAGTACTTC
abundance: .; d_gene: TRBD1; v_gene: TRBV11-1; j_gene: TRBJ1-1; CDR3aa: CASSLMTGDTEAFF; CDR3nt: TGTGCCAGCAGCTTAATGACAGGGGACACTGAAGCTTTCTTT
abundance: .; d_gene: TRBD2; v_gene: TRBV5-6; j_gene: TRBJ2-2; CDR3aa: CASSLPSGADAGELFF; CDR3nt: TGTGCCAGCAGCTTGCCTAGCGGGGCTGACGCCGGGGAGCTGTTTTTT
abundance: .; d_gene: .; v_gene: TRBV19; j_gene: TRBJ2-2; CDR3aa: CASSNHQQITGELFF; CDR3nt: TGTGCCAGTAGTAACCACCAACAAATTACCGGGGAGCTGTTTTTT
abundance: .; d_gene: TRBD2; v_gene: TRBV6-5; j_gene: TRBJ2-1; CDR3aa: CASSSEGAGAHNEQFF; CDR3nt: TGTGCCAGCAGTTCCGAGGGAGCGGGGGCCCACAATGAGCAGTTCTTC
abundance: few; d_gene: TRBD2; v_gene: TRBV4-1; j_gene: TRBJ2-7; CDR3aa: CASSHGRARYEQYF; CDR3nt: TGCGCCAGCAGCCATGGGAGGGCCCGATACGAGCAGTACTTC
abundance: .; d_gene: TRBD2; v_gene: TRBV4-2; j_gene: TRBJ2-3; CDR3aa: CASSQVGQVIPSGRAADTQYF; CDR3nt: TGTGCCAGCAGCCAAGTGGGACAGGTTATTCCTAGCGGGAGGGCGGCAGATACGCAGTATTTT
abundance: .; d_gene: .; v_gene: TRBV20-1; j_gene: TRBJ2-1; CDR3aa: CSPRGNEQFF; CDR3nt: TGCAGTCCAAGGGGTAATGAGCAGTTCTTC
abundance: .; d_gene: .; v_gene: TRBV10-2; j_gene: TRBJ1-1; CDR3aa: CASSQLNSGSKAEAFF; CDR3nt: TGCGCCAGCAGTCAGCTAAACTCGGGAAGTAAGGCTGAAGCTTTCTTT
abundance: .; d_gene: TRBD2; v_gene: TRBV30; j_gene: TRBJ2-2; CDR3aa: CAWTGLAGGPDTGELFF; CDR3nt: TGTGCCTGGACGGGGCTAGCGGGGGGGCCGGACACCGGGGAGCTGTTTTTT
abundance: .; d_gene: .; v_gene: TRBV28; j_gene: TRBJ1-5; CDR3aa: CASASSVNSNQPQHF; CDR3nt: TGTGCCAGCGCAAGCTCGGTGAATAGCAATCAGCCCCAGCATTTT
abundance: .; d_gene: .; v_gene: TRBV14; j_gene: TRBJ2-1; CDR3aa: CASSQDVKFF; CDR3nt: TGTGCCAGCAGCCAAGATGTAAAGTTCTTC
abundance: .; d_gene: TRBD1; v_gene: TRBV6-5; j_gene: TRBJ2-7; CDR3aa: CASTEGQDVSYEQYF; CDR3nt: TGTGCCAGCACCGAAGGACAGGACGTCTCCTACGAGCAGTACTTC
abundance: once; d_gene: .; v_gene: TRBV2; j_gene: TRBJ2-5; CDR3aa: CASRVDSGQETQYF; CDR3nt: TGTGCCAGCAGGGTGGACTCGGGGCAAGAGACCCAGTACTTC
abundance: .; d_gene: .; v_gene: TRBV10-1; j_gene: TRBJ2-4; CDR3aa: CASSGGPGELAKNIQYF; CDR3nt: TGCGCCAGCAGTGGGGGTCCAGGGGAATTGGCCAAAAACATTCAGTACTTC
abundance: .; d_gene: TRBD1; v_gene: TRBV2; j_gene: TRBJ1-1; CDR3aa: CASSTRGQLTEAFF; CDR3nt: TGTGCCAGCAGTACCAGGGGGCAGCTCACTGAAGCTTTCTTT
abundance: few; d_gene: .; v_gene: TRBV5-1; j_gene: TRBJ1-1; CDR3aa: CASSLVTKGAEAFF; CDR3nt: TGCGCCAGCAGCTTGGTTACAAAGGGAGCTGAAGCTTTCTTT
abundance: .; d_gene: TRBD2; v_gene: TRBV4-2; j_gene: TRBJ2-2; CDR3aa: CASSPGLAGNTGELFF; CDR3nt: TGTGCCAGCAGCCCGGGACTAGCGGGTAACACCGGGGAGCTGTTTTTT
abundance: .; d_gene: .; v_gene: TRBV5-1; j_gene: TRBJ1-5; CDR3aa: CASSLEGVRNQPQHF; CDR3nt: TGCGCCAGCAGCTTGGAAGGGGTGCGCAATCAGCCCCAGCATTTT
abundance: few; d_gene: .; v_gene: TRBV19; j_gene: TRBJ1-5; CDR3aa: CASSMGGGDNQPQHF; CDR3nt: TGTGCCAGTAGTATGGGAGGCGGCGACAATCAGCCCCAGCATTTT
abundance: .; d_gene: .; v_gene: TRBV19; j_gene: TRBJ2-1; CDR3aa: CASSAVGSSYNEQFF; CDR3nt: TGTGCCAGTAGTGCGGTGGGGAGCTCCTACAATGAGCAGTTCTTC
abundance: .; d_gene: .; v_gene: TRBV3-1/TRBV3-2; j_gene: TRBJ2-1; CDR3aa: CASSQDPHRGEQFF; CDR3nt: TGTGCCAGCAGCCAAGATCCTCACCGAGGTGAGCAGTTCTTC
abundance: many; d_gene: .; v_gene: TRBV11-3; j_gene: TRBJ2-7; CDR3aa: CASSFWGGTISYEQYF; CDR3nt: TGTGCCAGCAGCTTTTGGGGGGGCACGATCTCCTACGAGCAGTACTTC
abundance: few; d_gene: TRBD1; v_gene: TRBV6-4; j_gene: TRBJ2-1; CDR3aa: CASSTDRATEQFF; CDR3nt: TGTGCCAGCAGTACCGACAGGGCCACTGAGCAGTTCTTC
abundance: once; d_gene: .; v_gene: TRBV11-2; j_gene: TRBJ2-7; CDR3aa: CASSNPVAEPAYF; CDR3nt: TGTGCCAGCAGCAATCCAGTAGCGGAGCCCGCGTACTTC
abundance: .; d_gene: TRBD1; v_gene: TRBV4-1; j_gene: TRBJ2-1; CDR3aa: CASSPWTGVSNEQFF; CDR3nt: TGCGCCAGCAGTCCTTGGACAGGGGTGAGCAATGAGCAGTTCTTC
abundance: .; d_gene: .; v_gene: TRBV19; j_gene: TRBJ1-4; CDR3aa: CASSMGGFNEKLFF; CDR3nt: TGTGCCAGTAGTATGGGGGGATTTAATGAAAAACTGTTTTTT
abundance: once; d_gene: TRBD2; v_gene: TRBV7-2; j_gene: TRBJ2-4; CDR3aa: CASSRSGRGDIQYF; CDR3nt: TGTGCCAGCAGTAGAAGCGGGAGGGGAGACATTCAGTACTTC
abundance: .; d_gene: .; v_gene: TRBV6-4; j_gene: TRBJ1-5; CDR3aa: CASSEPLDSYSNQPQHF; CDR3nt: TGTGCCAGCAGTGAACCCCTGGACAGTTATAGCAATCAGCCCCAGCATTTT